This T cell receptor (beta chain) was found in a study of cytomegalovirus exposure and HLA in healthy donors. Overall study: Later analysis reported that the approximately 110 validation repertoires shared the platform of the approximately 670 first-cohort repertoires.

A word on this clone: Its antigen is not identified.

Study findings and constraints: Reported results showed that the classifier diagnosed cytomegalovirus status with high specificity and sensitivity.

Repertoires were generated with immunoSEQ multiplex PCR, while TCRdb's copy carries only in-frame clones and drops some. The sample lists some 210,000 clones, 83% occurring once. Donors came from a validation cohort of fewer than 150 subjects, distinct from the first 666-subject cohort. Trimming pared 6 bases from V and 4 bases from J, leaving 7 bases between. Germline V gives CDR1 MGHRA, CDR2 YSYEKL. The CDR3 is 12 amino acids. The clonotype originates from a woman aged 18-29 years in good health and CMV-seronegative. The rearrangement links TRBV4-1 to TRBJ2-4; D possibly corresponds to TRBD1 (6 bases). Sequencing input: PBMCs. The CDR3 DNA is TGCGCCAGCAGTGGACAGAAAAACATTCAGTACTTC. Amino acid sequence: CASSGQKNIQYF.